These T cell receptor beta chains were read from a single sample in a study of blood T cell repertoires in COVID-19. The protocol was immunoSEQ multiplex PCR, while the TCRdb copy is restricted to in-frame clones and leaves out a portion. This table has about 71,000 clones, 90% appearing once. The sample consisted of peripheral blood. The receptors were gathered from a woman under 30 with acute or convalescent COVID-19. Each CDR3 is given with its conserved first and last residue. Each record gives: clone size, V gene, J gene, D gene, CDR3 protein, CDR3 DNA. A D gene is named only where the DNA matches it firmly. Not every row has a clone size; where given, it reads once, few, many or a size class.

.	TRBV7-2	TRBJ2-1	TRBD2	CASSSRRTLAGGPYNEQFF	TGTGCCAGCAGCTCAAGGCGGACTCTAGCGGGAGGCCCCTACAATGAGCAGTTCTTC
.	TRBV12-3/TRBV12-4	TRBJ2-1	TRBD2	CASSRGGRQFF	TGTGCCAGCAGCCGGGGGGGCCGTCAGTTCTTC
.	TRBV2	TRBJ2-7	TRBD2	CASSEGTSGINEQYF	TGTGCCAGCAGTGAAGGGACTAGCGGGATCAACGAGCAGTACTTC
.	TRBV3-1/TRBV3-2	TRBJ2-1	TRBD2	CASRLSGREGNEQFF	TGTGCCAGCAGGCTTAGCGGGAGAGAAGGGAATGAGCAGTTCTTC
.	TRBV28	TRBJ2-1	.	CASSLSGTTLGNEQFF	TGTGCCAGCAGTTTATCGGGTACTACCCTAGGCAATGAGCAGTTCTTC
.	TRBV7-8	TRBJ1-6	TRBD1	CASSLIRQGGSPLHF	TGTGCCAGCAGCTTAATCAGGCAGGGGGGTTCACCCCTCCACTTT
.	TRBV2	TRBJ2-2	TRBD1	CASSRTGADTGELFF	TGTGCCAGCTCAAGGACAGGGGCGGACACCGGGGAGCTGTTTTTT
.	TRBV7-8	TRBJ2-1	.	CASSTPGIEQFF	TGTGCCAGCAGCACTCCAGGTATCGAGCAGTTCTTC
.	TRBV6-5	TRBJ2-2	TRBD1	CASSKNRGPGELFF	TGTGCCAGCAGTAAGAACAGGGGGCCCGGGGAGCTGTTTTTT
.	TRBV4-3	TRBJ1-1	.	CASSQDPRGTEAFF	TGCGCCAGCAGCCAAGATCCCAGGGGCACTGAAGCTTTCTTT
.	TRBV10-3	TRBJ2-2	TRBD2	CAISPGLENTGELFF	TGTGCCATCAGCCCCGGACTAGAAAACACCGGGGAGCTGTTTTTT
.	TRBV2	TRBJ1-4	TRBD1	CASRSGTGEEKLFF	TGTGCCAGCAGGTCCGGGACAGGTGAAGAAAAACTGTTTTTT
.	TRBV30	TRBJ2-1	TRBD2	CAWSFGSGEQFF	TGTGCCTGGAGTTTTGGTAGCGGGGAGCAGTTCTTC
.	TRBV27	TRBJ2-1	TRBD2	CASSQGTSALYNEQFF	TGTGCCAGCAGTCAGGGGACTAGCGCTCTTTACAATGAGCAGTTCTTC
.	TRBV9	TRBJ2-3	TRBD2	CASSYTGTSGTDTQYF	TGTGCCAGTTCATATACCGGGACTAGCGGAACAGATACGCAGTATTTT
.	TRBV7-2	TRBJ1-2	TRBD1	CASRPTGQANYGYTF	TGTGCCAGCAGACCTACCGGACAGGCCAACTATGGCTACACCTTC
.	TRBV19	TRBJ1-5	.	CASSGQTNQPQHF	TGTGCCAGTAGCGGACAGACCAATCAGCCCCAGCATTTT
.	TRBV14	TRBJ1-2	.	CASSQGGLKDYGYTF	TGTGCCAGCAGCCAAGGGGGGCTAAAGGACTATGGCTACACCTTC
.	TRBV6-2/TRBV6-3	TRBJ1-5	.	CASSYQSNQPQHF	TGTGCCAGCAGTTACCAAAGCAATCAGCCCCAGCATTTT
once	TRBV5-1	TRBJ2-3	TRBD2	CASSPGRVTDTQYF	TGCGCCAGCAGCCCGGGGAGGGTCACAGATACGCAGTATTTT
.	TRBV30	TRBJ1-4	.	CAWSTGNEKLFF	TGTGCCTGGAGTACAGGGAATGAAAAACTGTTTTTT
.	TRBV5-4	TRBJ1-2	.	CASGRDKDNYGYTF	TGTGCCAGCGGCCGGGACAAGGACAACTATGGCTACACCTTC
.	TRBV2	TRBJ1-2	.	CATRWASYGYTF	TGTGCCACTCGTTGGGCCTCCTATGGCTACACCTTC
.	TRBV11-2	TRBJ2-3	TRBD2	CASSTLTDSGGTQYF	TGTGCCAGCAGCACCCTCACAGACAGCGGGGGTACGCAGTATTTT
.	TRBV5-5	TRBJ2-2	TRBD1	CASSLNGQVNTGELFF	TGTGCCAGCAGCTTGAATGGACAGGTGAACACCGGGGAGCTGTTTTTT
.	TRBV25-1	TRBJ2-7	.	CASSALGVPYEQYF	TGTGCCAGCAGTGCCCTAGGGGTGCCCTACGAGCAGTACTTC
.	TRBV30	TRBJ1-2	TRBD1	CAWSLPGQGYGYTF	TGTGCCTGGAGTCTACCGGGACAGGGCTATGGCTACACCTTC
.	TRBV6-1	TRBJ1-1	TRBD1	CASSAGQGAWNTEAFF	TGTGCCAGCAGTGCCGGACAGGGGGCTTGGAACACTGAAGCTTTCTTT
few	TRBV4-1	TRBJ2-7	.	CASSQGVQTRGASYEQYF	TGCGCCAGCAGCCAAGGGGTCCAAACACGGGGGGCGTCGTACGAGCAGTACTTC
.	TRBV7-2	TRBJ1-2	TRBD1	CASSHYRKTGHGYTF	TGTGCCAGCAGCCACTACCGTAAGACAGGGCACGGCTACACCTTC
.	TRBV29-1	TRBJ2-5	TRBD1	CSVGDSGWETQYF	TGCAGCGTGGGGGACAGTGGCTGGGAGACCCAGTACTTC
.	TRBV4-3	TRBJ2-3	TRBD2	CASSQDGLAGETQYF	TGCGCCAGCAGCCAAGACGGACTAGCGGGGGAGACGCAGTATTTT
.	TRBV2	TRBJ2-1	TRBD2	CASSVGLAGSFREQFF	TGTGCCAGCAGTGTGGGGCTAGCGGGTAGTTTTCGTGAGCAGTTCTTC
.	TRBV18	TRBJ2-5	.	CASSPPGVGTQYF	TGTGCCAGCTCACCCCCCGGGGTCGGGACCCAGTACTTC
.	TRBV25-1	TRBJ2-7	TRBD2	CASSPGTSEGTYEQYF	TGTGCCAGCAGTCCAGGGACTAGCGAGGGAACCTACGAGCAGTACTTC
once	TRBV7-9	TRBJ1-1	TRBD1	CASRGTGGGEAFF	TGTGCCAGCAGAGGGACAGGGGGCGGTGAAGCTTTCTTT
.	TRBV18	TRBJ2-1	.	CASSPSLGGYNEQFF	TGTGCCAGCTCACCAAGCCTGGGGGGCTACAATGAGCAGTTCTTC
medium-sized	TRBV7-9	TRBJ1-1	TRBD1	CASSYGTGYLDTEAFF	TGTGCCAGCAGCTACGGGACAGGATACTTGGACACTGAAGCTTTCTTT
.	TRBV7-9	TRBJ2-3	TRBD2	CASSLGGTRGTDTQYF	TGTGCCAGCAGCTTAGGAGGGACTAGGGGCACAGATACGCAGTATTTT
.	TRBV6-2/TRBV6-3	TRBJ1-5	.	CASSQSIRSGNQPQHF	TGTGCCAGCAGTCAATCAATTCGGAGCGGCAATCAGCCCCAGCATTTT
.	TRBV12-3/TRBV12-4	TRBJ1-1	.	CASSLEGFTEAFF	TGTGCCAGCAGTTTGGAGGGATTCACTGAAGCTTTCTTT
few	TRBV11-2	TRBJ2-2	TRBD2	CASSLSGRADTGELFF	TGTGCCAGCAGCTTAAGCGGGAGGGCCGACACCGGGGAGCTGTTTTTT
.	TRBV7-9	TRBJ2-7	.	CASSVSHRDYEQYF	TGTGCCAGCAGCGTAAGTCACAGGGACTACGAGCAGTACTTC
.	TRBV7-9	TRBJ2-5	TRBD2	CASSRLAGVETQYF	TGTGCCAGCAGCCGTCTAGCGGGAGTCGAGACCCAGTACTTC
.	TRBV7-9	TRBJ1-4	.	CASSLYARSSLNEKLFF	TGTGCCAGCAGCTTATATGCCAGGTCTTCTCTTAATGAAAAACTGTTTTTT
few	TRBV30	TRBJ2-3	.	CAWNRNLDTDTQYF	TGTGCCTGGAATCGGAACCTAGACACAGATACGCAGTATTTT
.	TRBV5-1	TRBJ1-2	.	CASSQQGYGYTF	TGCGCCAGCAGCCAGCAGGGATATGGCTACACCTTC
.	TRBV5-1	TRBJ1-1	.	CASSSGEQRLNTEAFF	TGCGCCAGCAGCTCGGGTGAGCAGCGCCTGAACACTGAAGCTTTCTTT
.	TRBV28	TRBJ1-5	.	CASSLLWGGNQPQHF	TGTGCCAGCAGTTTACTTTGGGGAGGTAATCAGCCCCAGCATTTT
.	TRBV28	TRBJ2-7	TRBD2	CASSLAGSGGDYEQYF	TGTGCCAGCAGTTTAGCGGGTAGCGGGGGGGACTACGAGCAGTACTTC
.	TRBV2	TRBJ1-6	.	CASREGGQTNSPLHF	TGTGCCAGCAGGGAAGGGGGACAAACAAATTCACCCCTCCACTTT
.	TRBV4-1	TRBJ2-3	TRBD2	CASSQGGGATDTQYF	TGCGCCAGCAGCCAAGGGGGGGGTGCCACAGATACGCAGTATTTT
.	TRBV5-8	TRBJ2-1	TRBD2	CASSLAGAGGDEQFF	TGTGCCAGCAGCCTAGCGGGAGCGGGGGGGGATGAGCAGTTCTTC
.	TRBV10-1	TRBJ1-1	.	CASSESSGNTEAFF	TGCGCCAGCAGTGAGTCGTCAGGGAACACTGAAGCTTTCTTT
.	TRBV5-1	TRBJ1-4	.	CASSLGANEKLFF	TGCGCCAGCAGCTTGGGAGCGAATGAAAAACTGTTTTTT
.	TRBV6-5	TRBJ2-7	.	CAGGSYEQYF	TGTGCAGGCGGGTCCTACGAGCAGTACTTC
once	TRBV7-2	TRBJ2-7	.	CASSLFQGYEQYF	TGTGCCAGCAGCTTATTTCAGGGCTACGAGCAGTACTTC
once	TRBV11-2	TRBJ2-7	TRBD2	CASSLAPGRGLAGDEQYF	TGTGCCAGCAGCTTAGCCCCGGGGAGGGGACTAGCGGGAGACGAGCAGTACTTC
once	TRBV18	TRBJ2-7	TRBD1	CASSSSPPGQSPTYEQYF	TGTGCCAGCTCATCCTCTCCGCCGGGACAGTCTCCTACCTACGAGCAGTACTTC
few	TRBV28	TRBJ1-3	.	CASRTNRNTIYF	TGTGCCAGCAGAACAAACCGAAACACCATATATTTT